This paragraph covers one T cell receptor beta chain sequence. Its cognate antigen has yet to be identified. The input lacks base qualities; no much larger clone sits a single base away. This entry belongs to a study of CD4 T cells in relation to SARS-CoV-2 and coronaviruses (dated by TCRdb to about 2021). Study-level background: The ViraFEST assay cultured PBMCs with antigen for 10 days, then sequenced TCR beta CDR3s to find antigen-specific clonal expansions. HLA restriction was mapped for shared crossreactive spike epitopes using patient-derived lymphoblastoid cell lines. At the level of individual TCR clonotypes, the study measured memory CD4+ T cell crossreactivity between SARS-CoV-2 spike protein and common cold coronavirus spike proteins. Of the 12 convalescent patients, 8 were male and 4 were female, and two of the subjects were Hispanic. A different TCR-beta assay, based on Illumina, was used to sequence expansion assays from other donors in the study. Across all 12 patients in the full convalescent cohort, ages ranged from roughly 20 to 80 years, with a median of 38. Samples from a few pre-COVID donors and the naive versus memory experiments were sequenced with the Adaptive Biotechnologies TCR-sequencing kit; other data were Illumina-based.

Overall results and qualifications from the work: Pre-pandemic and post-infection samples were not both contributed by any donor, so tracing of the source of pre-existing responses was limited. Sequencing naive versus memory cells indicated that the assay picks up memory recall responses, not primary responses primed during culture. Significantly weaker SARS-CoV-2-driven expansion was shown by crossreactive clones than by monoreactive clones, consistent with antigenic imprinting. The study was constrained by small numbers of patients and of tested TCRs. In roughly 65% of donors, memory CD4+ clonotypes turned up that crossrecognized SARS-CoV-2 and at least one common cold coronavirus spike. Because the crossreactivity analysis focused on spike protein, crossreactivity against other viral proteins was not assessed.

To separate naive from memory CD4+ T cells, cryopreserved PBMCs first underwent CD4 enrichment and then EasySep naive CD4+ T cell enrichment. For less than twelve days, sorted naive or memory CD4+ T cells (more than 90,000) were cultured at a 1:1 ratio with T cell-depleted PBMCs and CEF peptides. Triplicate replicate wells were generally used for each peptide culture condition. PBMCs were isolated from leukapheresis product or whole blood by Ficoll-Paque PLUS gradient centrifugation. PBMCs were either cryopreserved at -140°C or used fresh in the expansion assay. The QIAamp Micro DNA Kit was used to extract genomic DNA from the CD4+ T cells. As encoded in the germline V gene, CDR1 is SGHVS while CDR2 is FQNEAQ. The CDR3 has 16 amino acids, counting the end cysteine and phenylalanine. Only CDR3 DNA is held: 48 bases, read in frame from base 1. At the junction V is shortened by 6 bases and J by 4 bases, with 20 bases in between.

DNA from CEF-cultured naive and memory CD4+ T cells underwent immunoSEQ TCR-beta sequencing at survey level. Processing in the source paper ran as follows. During preprocessing, nonproductive sequences were removed, as were CDR3s that did not start with C, did not end with F or W, or were shorter than 7 amino acids. The MANAFEST web app identified antigen-specific clonotypes based on expansion compared with the reference and other culture wells. A clone counted as positive if significantly expanded in 2 of 3 replicate wells versus the reference culture at FDR below 0.05. For a clone to be considered positive, significant expansion relative to all other tandem wells and an odds ratio above 5 were also required. Cultured and uncultured naive and memory CD4+ repertoires were searched for previously identified spike- and CEF-reactive CDR3s. Pairwise Levenshtein distance, computed with the stringdist R package after three terminal residues were trimmed from each end, was used as the measure of CDR3 homology. What TCRdb holds here is the immuneACCESS table cut down to in-frame rearrangements. Part of the clones is not present; checked against another copy, under half of the missing clones reflect an unresolved V gene, and the others are unexplained. The V and J calls and clone size come from that table; D and trimming were worked out from the DNA. In all, the sample holds over 35,000 clones, and roughly 80% of those were seen once. The ten most abundant clones make up approximately 20% of the sample.

This chain joins TRBV7-8 to TRBJ2-3; the D gene could be TRBD1 or TRBD2, each one agreeing over 5 bases. The sample consisted of memory CD4+ T cells from PBMCs, cultured in vitro. The cell subset or site label for this specimen denotes: memory (non-naive) CD4+ T cells. The TCR comes from an adult with COVID-19. The base sequence is TGTGCCAGCAGACGATCCGGGACCCGGGGCGCAGATACGCAGTATTTT. This translates into CASRRSGTRGADTQYF.